What follows describes a single TCR beta chain. The sample is drawn from a study of blood T cell repertoires in COVID-19. Produced via immunoSEQ multiplex PCR; TCRdb's table is partial and in-frame only. The sample records 90,000 to 120,000 clones, about 80% being singletons. V was pared by 6 bases and J by 3 bases, with 3 bases of the junction left unmatched. This CDR3 spans 15 amino acids. From germline, CDR1 is MNHEY and CDR2 SVGAGI. This rearrangement joins TRBV6-5 to TRBJ2-1; 12 bases agree with TRBD2. The sequence was collected from a woman aged 70-85 years with acute or convalescent COVID-19. The sequencing input was peripheral blood. The CDR3 DNA sequence: TGTGCCAGCAGGACTAGCGGGAGAGGCTACAATGAGCAGTTCTTC. It translates to CASRTSGRGYNEQFF.